The rows below give T cell receptor beta chains drawn from one sample of a study of cytomegalovirus exposure and HLA in healthy donors. TCRdb's table, derived via immunoSEQ multiplex PCR, lists solely in-frame clones and lacks some. The table shows about 160,000 clones, with around 88% occurring only once. The specimen was PBMCs. The origin of the receptors is a woman in her twenties or thirties in good health and CMV-seronegative. Both conserved end residues are part of each CDR3. Each record gives: clone size, J gene, D gene, V gene, CDR3 protein. D genes are given only for firm matches. Size is stated for part of the rows, as once, few or many counts, or as a class when the clone is expanded.

>.|TRBJ1-2|.|TRBV4-1
CASTQEGGPGGYTF
>.|TRBJ2-5|TRBD2|TRBV18
CASSPPTSGRAGETQYF
>.|TRBJ2-7|TRBD2|TRBV5-1
CASTLWGGDEQYF
>.|TRBJ2-3|.|TRBV10-2
CASSLTRTIVGTDTQYF
>.|TRBJ1-5|.|TRBV20-1
CSAKQGQLQHF
>few|TRBJ2-5|TRBD2|TRBV6-6
CASSYSRTSGYGAQYF
>.|TRBJ2-1|TRBD2|TRBV19
CASSASGGAPIKQFF
>.|TRBJ2-1|TRBD2|TRBV9
CASSVAGGPSNEQFF
>few|TRBJ1-6|TRBD1|TRBV2
CASMKQGAPNSPLHF
>.|TRBJ1-2|TRBD1|TRBV9
CASSQRQGDNYGYTF
>once|TRBJ1-5|.|TRBV7-2
CASSLGQDSNQPQHF
>.|TRBJ1-1|TRBD1|TRBV5-6
CASSLTGGYLYTEAFF
>.|TRBJ2-3|TRBD1|TRBV5-4
CASSTGQGYADTQYF
>.|TRBJ2-7|TRBD2|TRBV5-4
CASSPSGRNGEQYF
>.|TRBJ1-2|.|TRBV5-1
CASSLEGRAGGTGYGYTF
>.|TRBJ1-5|.|TRBV19
CASSIGGAGNQPQHF
>.|TRBJ2-5|.|TRBV6-5
CASSPPSWLAETQYF
>.|TRBJ2-7|.|TRBV7-8
CASSLEDTILYEQYF
>.|TRBJ1-3|TRBD1|TRBV9
CASSVTGASGNTIYF
>.|TRBJ1-6|.|TRBV18
CASSPRKQGMEDSPLHF
>.|TRBJ2-3|.|TRBV5-6
CASSKQKSPDTQYF
>.|TRBJ1-1|.|TRBV2
CASTGSGDEAFF
>.|TRBJ1-2|TRBD1|TRBV5-1
CASSLGQGNYGYTF
>.|TRBJ2-7|.|TRBV2
CASGAQGKTVYEQYF
>.|TRBJ2-3|TRBD2|TRBV27
CASSPLAGTTDTQYF
>.|TRBJ2-3|TRBD2|TRBV5-1
CASSTSGGQGNTQYF
>.|TRBJ1-2|.|TRBV28
CASSLYQGLTYGYTF
>.|TRBJ1-5|.|TRBV19
CASSIWENSNQPQHF
>.|TRBJ1-2|TRBD1|TRBV5-1
CASSSPPGQANYGYTF
>.|TRBJ1-1|TRBD1|TRBV25-1
CATKWTGSPEAFF
>.|TRBJ1-2|.|TRBV30
CAWSTVGYTF
>once|TRBJ2-5|TRBD1|TRBV15
CATSRDTGAKETQYF
>.|TRBJ1-5|.|TRBV18
CASSPFGGTNQPQHF
>.|TRBJ2-5|TRBD2|TRBV9
CASSEGLAGVYETQYF
>.|TRBJ2-3|.|TRBV7-9
CASSFGGPRTDTQYF
>.|TRBJ2-7|.|TRBV2
CASDPLGAYEQYF
>.|TRBJ2-7|TRBD2|TRBV30
CAWSEVLPRTSGSYEQYF
>few|TRBJ2-7|.|TRBV29-1
CSVARGAHEQYF
>few|TRBJ2-3|.|TRBV5-1
CASSLDGGPTDTQYF
>.|TRBJ2-2|TRBD2|TRBV5-1
CASSLSGSGGELFF
>.|.|TRBD1|TRBV2
CASRDSVYEQYF
>.|TRBJ2-1|TRBD1|TRBV6-5
CASRTGASNEQFF
>.|TRBJ2-3|TRBD2|TRBV5-1
CASSLTGTSGQTSTDTQYF
>.|TRBJ2-7|.|TRBV4-1
CASSQRWTSDSYEQYF
>.|TRBJ1-1|TRBD1|TRBV30
CAWIRGTGHMNTEAFF
>.|TRBJ1-1|TRBD1|TRBV28
CASSLSTGGWVEAFF
>.|TRBJ2-3|TRBD2|TRBV9
CASSVSFLAGPGADTQYF
>.|TRBJ2-1|TRBD2|TRBV7-9
CASSPAAGGPPNEQFF
>.|TRBJ2-3|TRBD2|TRBV18
CASSPSGVSTDTQYF
>.|TRBJ2-2|.|TRBV9
CASSVVSELGELVF
>.|TRBJ2-3|.|TRBV7-8
CASSFLGTRRQYF
>.|TRBJ2-2|TRBD1|TRBV7-9
CASSQQGQGDTGELFF
>.|TRBJ1-5|.|TRBV21-1
CATRFSHF
>.|TRBJ2-1|TRBD1|TRBV27
CASSLRDSLQQFF
>.|TRBJ2-3|.|TRBV5-1
CASSLAGASTDTQYF
>.|TRBJ2-3|.|TRBV10-1
CASSESPAGRTDTQYF
>.|TRBJ1-2|.|TRBV15
CATSSATGAYGYTF
>.|TRBJ2-3|TRBD2|TRBV7-9
CAPSGGADTQYF
>.|TRBJ1-1|.|TRBV19
CASSVSGFSGTEAFF
>.|TRBJ1-5|TRBD1|TRBV19
CASSPTGGRQPQHF